The rows below give T cell receptor beta chains drawn from one sample of a study of post-analysis software for immune sequencing data. One entry per CDR3 protein, called by TCRdb with MiXCR from the PCR reads. This sample has a few hundred thousand distinct CDR3 sequences; approximately 37% occur once, and the top ten carry 7.6%. Sequencing used blood. The receptors come from a girl between 2 and 10 years old with multiple sclerosis. Each CDR3 is given with its conserved first and last residue. Fields, in order: J gene, clone size, V gene, D gene, CDR3 DNA, CDR3 protein. D genes are given only for firm matches. Clone size appears in some rows only: once, few, many, or a class for an expanded clone.

j_call: TRBJ1-2
clone_size: few
v_call: TRBV20-1
d_call: NA
cdr3_nt: TGCAGTGCTAGCCTTCAGGGGCTGGATGGCTACACCTTC
cdr3_aa: CSASLQGLDGYTF

j_call: TRBJ2-1
clone_size: NA
v_call: TRBV25-1
d_call: NA
cdr3_nt: TGTGCCAGCACTCAGTGGAATGAGCAGTTCTTC
cdr3_aa: CASTQWNEQFF

j_call: TRBJ2-7
clone_size: NA
v_call: TRBV7-9
d_call: TRBD2
cdr3_nt: TGTGCCAGCAGGAAAGCGGGAGTTGACGAGCAGTACTTC
cdr3_aa: CASRKAGVDEQYF

j_call: TRBJ2-1
clone_size: NA
v_call: TRBV5-1
d_call: NA
cdr3_nt: TGCGCCAGCAGCTGGACGGAGAACAATGAGCAGTTCTTC
cdr3_aa: CASSWTENNEQFF

j_call: TRBJ2-3
clone_size: few
v_call: TRBV6-5
d_call: NA
cdr3_nt: TGTGCCAGCAGTTACCAGACGGACCGCATGATCGCAGATACGCAGTATTTT
cdr3_aa: CASSYQTDRMIADTQYF

j_call: TRBJ2-7
clone_size: NA
v_call: TRBV7-8
d_call: NA
cdr3_nt: TGTGCCAGCAGCTTAGGCAGGGATGGAGCCTACGAGCAGTACTTC
cdr3_aa: CASSLGRDGAYEQYF

j_call: TRBJ2-7
clone_size: NA
v_call: TRBV6-6
d_call: TRBD2
cdr3_nt: TGTGCCAGCAGTTACTGGGTAGCGGGAGGTCTGGAGCAGTACTTC
cdr3_aa: CASSYWVAGGLEQYF

j_call: TRBJ2-1
clone_size: few
v_call: TRBV29-1
d_call: NA
cdr3_nt: TGCAGCGTTGAGTTACACACCTACAATGAGCAGTTCTTC
cdr3_aa: CSVELHTYNEQFF

j_call: TRBJ1-4
clone_size: NA
v_call: TRBV4-1
d_call: NA
cdr3_nt: TGCGCCAGCAGCCAAGTTACGGATCATAATGAAAAACTGTTTTTT
cdr3_aa: CASSQVTDHNEKLFF

j_call: TRBJ2-3
clone_size: NA
v_call: TRBV28
d_call: NA
cdr3_nt: TGTGCCAGCAATCCGGGTCAAGCGCCCGGCGGGGATACGCAGTATTTT
cdr3_aa: CASNPGQAPGGDTQYF

j_call: TRBJ1-1
clone_size: few
v_call: TRBV12-3/TRBV12-4
d_call: NA
cdr3_nt: TGTGCCAGCAGTTTACGGAGAGACACTGAAGCTTTCTTT
cdr3_aa: CASSLRRDTEAFF

j_call: TRBJ1-2
clone_size: NA
v_call: TRBV12-3/TRBV12-4
d_call: NA
cdr3_nt: TGTGCCAGCAGTTTTTCTCAGGACTATGGCTACACCTTC
cdr3_aa: CASSFSQDYGYTF

j_call: TRBJ2-7
clone_size: NA
v_call: TRBV6-5
d_call: TRBD1
cdr3_nt: TGTGCCAGCAGTTCTCTAAGGGTTAGGGACAGGGGGTGGGGCGAGCAGTACTTC
cdr3_aa: CASSSLRVRDRGWGEQYF

j_call: TRBJ2-5
clone_size: NA
v_call: TRBV20-1
d_call: TRBD2
cdr3_nt: TGCAGTGCGCCACTAGCGTTGGGGGAGACCCAGTACTTC
cdr3_aa: CSAPLALGETQYF

j_call: TRBJ1-2
clone_size: NA
v_call: TRBV20-1
d_call: TRBD1
cdr3_nt: TGCAGTGCTAGTGCCGCCGGGACAGTGAACTATGGCTACACCTTC
cdr3_aa: CSASAAGTVNYGYTF

j_call: TRBJ2-1
clone_size: few
v_call: TRBV29-1
d_call: TRBD2
cdr3_nt: TGCAGCGTCACCTTACTAGCGGGAGAATGGGATGAGCAGTTCTTC
cdr3_aa: CSVTLLAGEWDEQFF

j_call: TRBJ2-3
clone_size: few
v_call: TRBV9
d_call: NA
cdr3_nt: TGTGCCAGCAGCGTAGTTCACACAGATACGCAGTATTTT
cdr3_aa: CASSVVHTDTQYF

j_call: TRBJ1-5
clone_size: NA
v_call: TRBV4-1
d_call: TRBD1
cdr3_nt: TGCGCCAGCAGCCAAGTAACTTGGACAGGGGTTGATCAGCCCCAGCATTTT
cdr3_aa: CASSQVTWTGVDQPQHF

j_call: TRBJ1-2
clone_size: few
v_call: TRBV5-5
d_call: NA
cdr3_nt: TGTGCCAGCAGCCTTACAGGGTGGTATGGCTACACCTTC
cdr3_aa: CASSLTGWYGYTF

j_call: TRBJ1-5
clone_size: NA
v_call: TRBV24-1
d_call: NA
cdr3_nt: TGTGCCACCAGTGAGTGGGGTGGCCAGCCCCAGCATTTT
cdr3_aa: CATSEWGGQPQHF

j_call: TRBJ2-5
clone_size: few
v_call: TRBV27
d_call: NA
cdr3_nt: TGTGCCAGCAGGGGGACCCAGTACTTC
cdr3_aa: CASRGTQYF

j_call: TRBJ2-7
clone_size: NA
v_call: TRBV7-8
d_call: TRBD1
cdr3_nt: TGTGCCAGCAGCTTAAGTTGGACAGGGTCTTCCTACGAGCAGTACTTC
cdr3_aa: CASSLSWTGSSYEQYF

j_call: TRBJ2-3
clone_size: NA
v_call: TRBV20-1
d_call: TRBD1
cdr3_nt: TGCAGTGCTAACCACCGGGACAGGGACCCAGATACGCAGTATTTT
cdr3_aa: CSANHRDRDPDTQYF

j_call: TRBJ1-1
clone_size: NA
v_call: TRBV7-3
d_call: TRBD1
cdr3_nt: TGTGCCAGCAGCTTAGTCCGACAGGGGTACACTGAAGCTTTCTTT
cdr3_aa: CASSLVRQGYTEAFF

j_call: TRBJ2-7
clone_size: few
v_call: TRBV6-5
d_call: NA
cdr3_nt: TGTGCCAGCAGTTACTCGACGGCGAGCTACGAGCAGTACTTC
cdr3_aa: CASSYSTASYEQYF

j_call: TRBJ2-3
clone_size: many
v_call: TRBV10-3
d_call: NA
cdr3_nt: TGTGCCATCAGTGAGTCCAGCCCTAGCCAACCCTTGGGAGATACGCAGTATTTT
cdr3_aa: CAISESSPSQPLGDTQYF

j_call: TRBJ1-2
clone_size: NA
v_call: TRBV11-2
d_call: NA
cdr3_nt: TGTGCCAGCAGCTTTCAAGACAGCGCTAGTTATGGCTACACCTTC
cdr3_aa: CASSFQDSASYGYTF

j_call: TRBJ1-5
clone_size: NA
v_call: TRBV6-4
d_call: TRBD1
cdr3_nt: TGTGCCAGCAGTGACCACCCCAATCGGGACAGGCCACTGCCCTATCAGCCCCAGCATTTT
cdr3_aa: CASSDHPNRDRPLPYQPQHF

j_call: TRBJ2-1
clone_size: NA
v_call: TRBV12-3/TRBV12-4
d_call: TRBD2
cdr3_nt: TGTGCCAGCAGTCCAAGGGGGACTAGCGGGGGGCTGGATGAGCAGTTCTTC
cdr3_aa: CASSPRGTSGGLDEQFF

j_call: TRBJ1-2
clone_size: NA
v_call: TRBV20-1
d_call: NA
cdr3_nt: TGCAGTGCTAGTGGTGGCCGCTATGGCTACACCTTC
cdr3_aa: CSASGGRYGYTF

j_call: TRBJ2-5
clone_size: NA
v_call: TRBV20-1
d_call: NA
cdr3_nt: TGCAGTGCTAGAGATATGGCGGCTAGCGAGTCAGAGACCCAGTACTTC
cdr3_aa: CSARDMAASESETQYF

j_call: TRBJ1-1
clone_size: few
v_call: TRBV7-6
d_call: TRBD1
cdr3_nt: TGTGCCAGCAGCTTTCCTGGACAGGGCACTGAAGCTTTCTTT
cdr3_aa: CASSFPGQGTEAFF

j_call: TRBJ1-4
clone_size: NA
v_call: TRBV6-6
d_call: TRBD1
cdr3_nt: TGTGCCAGCACGCCGGACAGGCAAGAAAAACTGTTTTTT
cdr3_aa: CASTPDRQEKLFF

j_call: TRBJ1-2
clone_size: NA
v_call: TRBV5-8
d_call: NA
cdr3_nt: TGTGCCGGCAAGTTGGGTTCGGCCTATGGCTACACCTTC
cdr3_aa: CAGKLGSAYGYTF

j_call: TRBJ2-1
clone_size: NA
v_call: TRBV28
d_call: TRBD2
cdr3_nt: TGTGCCAGCAGTTTAGAACTAGCGGGGGGGCGTAATGAGCAGTTCTTC
cdr3_aa: CASSLELAGGRNEQFF

j_call: TRBJ2-3
clone_size: few
v_call: TRBV12-3/TRBV12-4
d_call: NA
cdr3_nt: TGTGCCAGCAGCCCCTTGGGAAGCGCTACAGATACGCAGTATTTT
cdr3_aa: CASSPLGSATDTQYF

j_call: TRBJ2-1
clone_size: NA
v_call: TRBV29-1
d_call: NA
cdr3_nt: TGCAGCGTTGAAGTGGGCAGGCCTTCCTACAATGAGCAGTTCTTC
cdr3_aa: CSVEVGRPSYNEQFF

j_call: TRBJ2-3
clone_size: NA
v_call: TRBV3-1
d_call: NA
cdr3_nt: TGTGCCAGCAGCATACAGTTCTCGGATACGCAGTATTTT
cdr3_aa: CASSIQFSDTQYF

j_call: TRBJ2-7
clone_size: NA
v_call: TRBV20-1
d_call: TRBD2
cdr3_nt: TGCAGTGCTCCTTTGGGGGGAGGGACCTACGAGCAGTACTTC
cdr3_aa: CSAPLGGGTYEQYF

j_call: TRBJ1-2
clone_size: few
v_call: TRBV6-5
d_call: NA
cdr3_nt: TGTGCCAGCAGTTACTGGGGGCGCGGGGAAAGCGGGGTCTATGGCTACACCTTC
cdr3_aa: CASSYWGRGESGVYGYTF

j_call: TRBJ1-2
clone_size: NA
v_call: TRBV20-1
d_call: TRBD1
cdr3_nt: TGCAGTGCTAGAAGTCAGGGGGATGGCTACACCTTC
cdr3_aa: CSARSQGDGYTF

j_call: TRBJ1-6
clone_size: NA
v_call: TRBV6-6
d_call: TRBD1
cdr3_nt: TGTACCAGCAGTTATTCAGGGGGCGGCCATAATTCACCCCTCCACTTT
cdr3_aa: CTSSYSGGGHNSPLHF